This T cell receptor beta chain was recorded in a study of cytomegalovirus exposure and HLA in healthy donors. Findings of the study overall: The authors enumerated over 150 TCR beta chains as linked to cytomegalovirus. Many donors shared some public TCRs, even though most TCR sequences were rare. A few chains tied to CMV proved CMV antigen-specific in vitro. There were some V segments, including TRBV6-2 and TRBV6-3, excluded as indistinguishable.

As to this clone: Its antigen is unidentified.

The PCR was carried out with 60 Vbeta primers and 13 Jbeta primers. Produced via immunoSEQ multiplex PCR; TCRdb's table is partial and in-frame only. The table lists about 200,000 clones, 65% to 90% of them singletons. V lost 7 bases to trimming and J lost 7 bases; unmatched junction nucleotides: 9. This CDR3 region has 14 residues. Looked up from germline, CDR1 is ENHRY and CDR2 is SYGVKD. The sample taken for sequencing was PBMCs. This clonotype was obtained from a woman aged 25 to 45 in good health and CMV-seronegative. The rearrangement links TRBV10-3 to TRBJ2-1; 8 bases agree with TRBD1. The CDR3 is CAITGQGGMNEQFF. The CDR3 bases are TGTGCCATCACCGGACAGGGCGGTATGAATGAGCAGTTCTTC.